The subject of this entry is one TCR beta chain. Sequencing was performed with immunoSEQ multiplex PCR; in TCRdb, only in-frame clones are kept and a portion is missing. Of 50,000 or so clones in the sample, roughly 75% were seen once. The record originates from a study of T cells in localized non-small cell lung cancer. The V gene's germline CDR1 is MDHEN and CDR2 SYDVKM. The germline V and J ends were trimmed by 1 base and 4 bases, with 14 bases remaining between them. CDR3 length: 15 amino acids. The chain employs TRBV28 and TRBJ2-7; D might be TRBD1 (5 bases). This sequence was found in a woman aged 40 to 75 with stage II lung adenocarcinoma. Material: PBMCs, obtained before any cancer treatment. CDR3 nucleotide sequence: TGTGCCAGCAGTTTATCCAGACAGATCAAGTACGAGCAGTACTTC. It codes for CASSLSRQIKYEQYF.